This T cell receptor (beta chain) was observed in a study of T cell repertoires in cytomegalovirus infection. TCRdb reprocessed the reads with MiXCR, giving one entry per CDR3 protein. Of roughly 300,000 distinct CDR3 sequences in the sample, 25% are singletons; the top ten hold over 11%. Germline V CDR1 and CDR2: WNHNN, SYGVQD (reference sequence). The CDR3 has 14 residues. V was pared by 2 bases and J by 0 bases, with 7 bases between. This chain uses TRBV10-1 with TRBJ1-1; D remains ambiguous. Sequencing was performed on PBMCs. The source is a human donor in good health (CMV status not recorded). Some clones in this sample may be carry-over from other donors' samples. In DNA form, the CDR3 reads TGCGCCAGCAGTGAGAAGGTCATGAACACTGAAGCTTTCTTT. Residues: CASSEKVMNTEAFF.